One sample yielded the 19 T cell receptor beta chains listed below, sequenced in a study of immune evolution from preneoplasia to lung adenocarcinoma. Sequencing was performed with immunoSEQ multiplex PCR; in TCRdb, only in-frame clones are kept and a portion is missing. The repertoire holds 6,500 to 8,500 clones, with roughly 73% as singletons. Input material: FFPE adjacent normal lung tissue. The receptors stem from a person aged 55-79 years with lung adenocarcinoma.

The rearrangement links TRBV18 to TRBJ1-4; D not resolved. The germline V and J ends were trimmed by 0 bases and 8 bases, with 13 bases remaining between them. From germline, CDR1 is KGHSH and CDR2 LQKENI. The CDR3 covers 15 residues. In DNA form, the CDR3 reads TGTGCCAGCTCACCACCGGCGGAGGTGGGAGAAAAACTGTTTTTT. Its protein is CASSPPAEVGEKLFF.

CDR3: CASSQVGKNTIYF. CDR3 nucleotide sequence: TGCGCCAGCAGCCAAGTGGGGAAAAACACCATATATTTT. The V call is TRBV4-1, the J call TRBJ1-3; no clear D gene. The CDR3 loop spans 13 amino acids. Deletions cut 1 base from V and 6 bases from J, with 7 bases between. Germline-derived CDR1 and CDR2 are MGHRA and YSYEKL.

The V gene is TRBV6-5, the J gene TRBJ2-5, with unresolved D. The V gene's germline CDR1 is MNHEY and CDR2 SVGAGI. The V end lost 2 bases, the J end lost 5 bases, and 15 bases lay between the germline ends. CDR3 length: 15 residues. CDR3 bases: TGTGCCAGCAGTTACAGTGGGGTCGGGTGGGAGACCCAGTACTTC. As protein: CASSYSGVGWETQYF.

This clone turned up a few times. The chain carries TRBV12-5 and TRBJ2-5, with D possibly TRBD2 on 6 matching bases. V dropped 4 bases and J dropped 5 bases, with 11 bases sitting between them. CDR3 length equals 13 residues. Germline V gene data show CDR1 as LGHNT and CDR2 as FRNRAP. CDR3 in amino acids: CASGWTNMETQYF. The CDR3 bases are TGTGCTAGTGGTTGGACTAATATGGAGACCCAGTACTTC.

The chain is built from TRBV28 and TRBJ2-4; TRBD1 might be the D (6 bases). There are 16 residues in the CDR3. Germline V gene lookup returns CDR1 MDHEN and CDR2 SYDVKM. The V gene lost 7 bases and the J gene lost 0 bases, with 16 bases spanning the gap. CDR3 bases: TGTGCCAGCACCCCTGGACAGCGCCTAGCCAAAAACATTCAGTACTTC. Protein sequence: CASTPGQRLAKNIQYF.

The chain is built from TRBV30 and TRBJ2-5; D might be TRBD1 (6 bases). The CDR3 is 15 residues long. Germline CDR1 GTSNPN, CDR2 SVGIG (reference sequence). The germline V and J ends were trimmed by 2 bases and 4 bases, with 17 bases remaining between them. In DNA, the CDR3 is TGTGCCTGGAGTCCCCCCCAGACAGGAGCAGAGACCCAGTACTTC. Translating gives CAWSPPQTGAETQYF.

J is TRBJ1-4 and V is TRBV30; unclear D gene. V dropped 2 bases and J dropped 5 bases, with 12 bases sitting between them. CDR1 GTSNPN and CDR2 SVGIG come from the germline V gene (reference sequence). This CDR3 has 14 amino acids. CDR3 sequence reads: CAWSLAGGNEKLFF. For the CDR3, the DNA is TGTGCCTGGAGTTTGGCCGGAGGGAATGAAAAACTGTTTTTT.

The chain links TRBV7-3 to TRBJ2-7, with D unclear. Trimming cost V 4 bases and J 6 bases, with 10 bases left between them. Germline V gene lookup returns CDR1 SGHTA and CDR2 FQGTGA. The CDR3 loop spans 12 amino acids. CDR3 region: CASSSGGPEQYF. The DNA for the CDR3 is TGTGCCAGCAGCTCGGGTGGCCCCGAGCAGTACTTC. The whole variable domain, filled in from reference TRBV7-3 and TRBJ2-7, reads GAGVSQTPSNKVTEKGKYVELRCDPISGHTALYWYRQSLGQGPEFLIYFQGTGAADDSGLPNDRFFAVRPEGSVSTLKIQRTERGDSAVYLCASSSGGPEQYFGPGTRLTVT.

The CDR3 DNA sequence: TGCGCCAGCAGTGACGGTAGCGGGACGGAGACCCAGTACTTC. Protein: CASSDGSGTETQYF. This chain connects TRBV10-1 to TRBJ2-5; 8 bases are shared with TRBD2. This CDR3 has 14 amino acids. V was pared by 3 bases and J by 5 bases, with 5 bases of the junction left unmatched. Germline V gene lookup returns CDR1 WNHNN and CDR2 SYGVQD (reference sequence).

This chain uses TRBV2 with TRBJ1-2; the D is unclear. CDR3 length: 12 residues. Trimming removed 0 bases at V and 8 bases at J, with 7 bases between. Germline lookup yields CDR1 SNHLY and CDR2 FYNNEI. CDR3 sequence (DNA): TGTGCCAGCAGTGAAGCAAGGCGGGGCTACACCTTC. It specifies CASSEARRGYTF. Full variable domain (remainder filled in from reference TRBV2 and TRBJ1-2): EPEVTQTPSHQVTQMGQEVILRCVPISNHLYFYWYRQILGQKVEFLVSFYNNEISEKSEIFDDQFSVERPDGSNFTLKIRSTKLEDSAMYFCASSEARRGYTFGSGTRLTVV.

This chain joins TRBV30 and TRBJ1-1; a weak D match, TRBD1 (6 bases). The CDR3 is 14 residues long. Trimming left V 2 bases short and J 0 bases short, with 10 bases between. The germline gives CDR1 GTSNPN, CDR2 SVGIG (reference sequence). CDR3 sequence reads: CAWSRGDLNTEAFF. In nucleotides, the CDR3 is TGTGCCTGGAGTAGGGGGGACTTGAACACTGAAGCTTTCTTT.

The CDR3 is CASSQDGAQNTGELFF. As DNA, the CDR3 is TGCGCCAGCAGCCAAGATGGGGCGCAGAACACCGGGGAGCTGTTTTTT. V and J are TRBV4-1 and TRBJ2-2, with D possibly being TRBD1 (5 bases). V was shortened by 0 bases and J by 1 base, with 9 bases between the two germline ends. Germline V gene sequence: CDR1 MGHRA, CDR2 YSYEKL. This CDR3 contains 16 residues.

This chain uses TRBV5-1 with TRBJ1-6; the match to TRBD1 covers 8 bases. CDR1 is SGHRS and CDR2 is YFSETQ in the germline V gene. V gave up 0 bases and J gave up 12 bases; unmatched junction bases: 17. CDR3 length equals 18 residues. The CDR3 region has the DNA TGCGCCAGCAGCTTGGGGCCCGCCACCGGACAGGGTTTAGGACCCCTCCACTTT. Amino acids: CASSLGPATGQGLGPLHF.

This rearrangement joins TRBV21-1 to TRBJ2-7; TRBD1, the table's D call, was not compared with the DNA. TRBV21-1 is deemed a pseudogene. The CDR3 runs 13 residues. CDR3 residues: CASSPTGSYEQYF. The CDR3 DNA reads as TGTGCCAGCAGTCCGACAGGGTCCTACGAGCAGTACTTC.

V is TRBV15 and J is TRBJ1-1; the D gene is possibly TRBD1 (6 bases). V shed 0 bases and J shed 3 bases, with 11 bases lying between them. The V gene's germline CDR1 is LNHNV and CDR2 YYDKDF (reference sequence). The CDR3 runs to 15 residues. CDR3 bases: TGTGCCACCAGCAGAGAGAGGGGGACGGACACTGAAGCTTTCTTT. Its protein is CATSRERGTDTEAFF.

The chain couples TRBV9 to TRBJ1-1, with unresolved D. The CDR3 sequence is 13 residues long. Trimming took 1 base from V and 5 from J, leaving 9 bases between them. The germline V gene has CDR1 SGDLS and CDR2 YYNGEE. The CDR3 loop reads CASSVRSGTEAFF. The CDR3 DNA follows: TGTGCCAGCAGCGTACGGAGTGGTACTGAAGCTTTCTTT.

The rearrangement uses TRBV9 and TRBJ2-1, with D hard to call. The CDR3 has 12 amino acids. The V end was cut by 3 bases, the J end by 10 bases, with 11 bases between. Germline assignment: CDR1 SGDLS and CDR2 YYNGEE. In DNA, the CDR3 is TGTGCCAGCAGCGCCACAGCAAGGGAGCAGTTCTTC. Residues: CASSATAREQFF.

In its sample, this clone was seen once. This chain joins TRBV11-2 and TRBJ1-1; no clear D gene. CDR3 length: 13 residues. V lost 4 bases to trimming and J lost 11 bases, with 17 bases between them. Germline V gene lookup returns CDR1 SGHAT and CDR2 FQNNGV. CDR3 sequence: CASSYLLGSNAFF. In nucleotides, the CDR3 is TGTGCCAGCAGCTACCTCTTAGGCTCGAACGCTTTCTTT.

By frequency in the sample, this clone is medium-sized. The gene calls are TRBV29-1 and TRBJ2-1; TRBD2 matches at 8 bases. Germline V CDR1 and CDR2: SQVTM, ANQGSEA. The CDR3 is made up of 15 amino acids. V was pared by 2 bases and J by 0 bases, with 3 bases of the junction left unmatched. This CDR3 is CSVELSGSSYNEQFF. The CDR3 region has the DNA TGCAGCGTTGAACTGAGCGGGAGCTCCTACAATGAGCAGTTCTTC.